This T cell receptor (beta chain) was sequenced in a study of identical twins. MiXCR, applied by TCRdb to the 5' RACE reads, yields one record per CDR3 protein. The sample lists more than 650,000 distinct CDR3 sequences; roughly 6.2% were seen once. Study findings and constraints: Out-of-frame alpha sequences shared by twins were enriched for low generation probability. For cord blood, abundant beta clonotypes had fewer insertions, unlike memory repertoires, which showed none. Beta out-of-frame sequences displayed a weaker excess of sharing between twins.

This clonotype has only a few counts. Its antigen is unidentified. This CDR3 has 13 residues. The trim removed 7 bases at V and 1 base at J, leaving 6 bases unmatched. Germline V gene lookup returns CDR1 SQVTM and CDR2 ANQGSEA. Input material: naive T cells sorted from blood. The chain carries TRBV29-1 and TRBJ2-7; 8 bases match TRBD2. The receptor's source is a man aged 18 to 35 in good health. CDR3 in DNA: TGCAGCGCTAAGACTAGCGAATCCTACGAGCAGTACTTC. It translates to CSAKTSESYEQYF.